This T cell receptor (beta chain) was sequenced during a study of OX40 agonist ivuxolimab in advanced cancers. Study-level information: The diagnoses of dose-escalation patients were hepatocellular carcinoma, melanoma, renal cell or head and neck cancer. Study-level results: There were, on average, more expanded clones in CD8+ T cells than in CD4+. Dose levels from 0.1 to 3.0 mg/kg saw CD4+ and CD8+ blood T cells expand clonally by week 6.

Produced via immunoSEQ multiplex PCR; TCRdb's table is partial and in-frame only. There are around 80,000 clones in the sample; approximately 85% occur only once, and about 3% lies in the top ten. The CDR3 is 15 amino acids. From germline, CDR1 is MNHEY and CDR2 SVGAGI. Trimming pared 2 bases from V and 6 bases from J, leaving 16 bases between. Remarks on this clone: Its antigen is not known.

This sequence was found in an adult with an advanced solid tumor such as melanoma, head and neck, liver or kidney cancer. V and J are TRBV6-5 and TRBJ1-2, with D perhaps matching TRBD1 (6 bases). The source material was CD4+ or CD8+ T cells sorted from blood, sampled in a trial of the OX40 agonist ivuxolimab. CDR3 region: CASSYVQGSVDGYTF. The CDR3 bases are TGTGCCAGCAGTTACGTACAGGGCTCCGTCGATGGCTACACCTTC.